This T cell receptor (beta chain) was documented in a study of cytomegalovirus exposure and HLA in healthy donors. As regards this clone: Within the sample, other DNA sequences also encode this same CDR3.

CDR1 and CDR2 from the germline V gene are SGDLS and YYNGEE. V lost 2 bases to trimming and J lost 0 bases, with 6 bases between them. The CDR3 runs 15 residues. A multiplex PCR was run with 60 Vbeta primers and 13 Jbeta primers. Data came from immunoSEQ multiplex PCR; TCRdb stores just in-frame clones and leaves some out. Here the sample spans 160,000 or so clones, around 77% being singletons. At sampling all donors were nominally healthy, likely with unrecorded immune exposures. Sequencing was done on a sample of PBMCs. V usage is TRBV9 and J usage is TRBJ2-6; a possible D gene is TRBD2 (5 bases). The source is a man aged 55 to 70 in good health and CMV-seronegative. CDR3 sequence reads: CASSVAGSGANVLTF. The CDR3 bases are TGTGCCAGCAGCGTGGCGGGCTCTGGGGCCAACGTCCTGACTTTC. The variable domain in full, completed from reference TRBV9 and TRBJ2-6, reads DSGVTQTPKHLITATGQRVTLRCSPRSGDLSVYWYQQSLDQGLQFLIQYYNGEERAKGNILERFSAQQFPDLHSELNLSSLELGDSALYFCASSVAGSGANVLTFGAGSRLTVL.